This TCR beta chain was sequenced for a study of blood T cell repertoires in COVID-19. Looking at the study overall: PBMCs, B-cell-depleted T cells, or T cells were the source of the cDNA or gDNA that made up the material.

Profiling relied on immunoSEQ multiplex PCR, and the TCRdb table lists in-frame clones only, not all of them. The table lists hundreds of thousands of clones, about nine tenths of them singletons. In germline, CDR1 is SGHRS, CDR2 YFSETQ. The CDR3 covers 14 residues. V was shortened by 0 bases and J by 2 bases, with 6 bases between the two germline ends. What was sequenced was PBMCs or T cells enriched from blood (not recorded which). The source of this sequence is a woman in her forties with acute COVID-19. The genes are TRBV5-1 and TRBJ1-3; D unclear. The CDR3 protein is CASSLDPPGNTIYF. The CDR3 DNA is TGCGCCAGCAGCTTGGATCCTCCTGGAAACACCATATATTTT.